This T cell receptor beta chain is from a study of siplizumab effects on memory and regulatory T cells. Regarding the study as a whole: With siplizumab, cumulative frequency of CD4+ memory-derived alloreactive sequences dropped significantly. Memory T cells appeared less diverse than naive cells, which seemed to contribute substantially to alloresponse. Mappable alloreactive CD4+ clones came from Treg cells about 66% of the time on average with siplizumab, against under 30% in controls.

The CDR3 totals 15 residues. Germline CDR1 reads MNHEY; CDR2 reads SVGAGI. The trim removed 5 bases at V and 2 bases at J, leaving 7 bases unmatched. In the case of this clone: What it binds is not known.

Some 99,000 TCR templates were measured in each sample. The data were produced by immunoSEQ multiplex PCR, yet TCRdb's version contains in-frame clones alone and is incomplete. This sample carries approximately 65,000 clones, around four fifths of them seen once, and the ten largest clones take 3.5% to 4.5%. Material: memory CD4+ T cells sorted from blood. The receptor was derived from a human donor in good health. This chain links TRBV6-5 with TRBJ2-7; 9 bases align to TRBD1. The DNA of the CDR3 is TGTGCCAGCAGTACCACCGGGACAGGGCCCTACGAGCAGTACTTC. Translated: CASSTTGTGPYEQYF.